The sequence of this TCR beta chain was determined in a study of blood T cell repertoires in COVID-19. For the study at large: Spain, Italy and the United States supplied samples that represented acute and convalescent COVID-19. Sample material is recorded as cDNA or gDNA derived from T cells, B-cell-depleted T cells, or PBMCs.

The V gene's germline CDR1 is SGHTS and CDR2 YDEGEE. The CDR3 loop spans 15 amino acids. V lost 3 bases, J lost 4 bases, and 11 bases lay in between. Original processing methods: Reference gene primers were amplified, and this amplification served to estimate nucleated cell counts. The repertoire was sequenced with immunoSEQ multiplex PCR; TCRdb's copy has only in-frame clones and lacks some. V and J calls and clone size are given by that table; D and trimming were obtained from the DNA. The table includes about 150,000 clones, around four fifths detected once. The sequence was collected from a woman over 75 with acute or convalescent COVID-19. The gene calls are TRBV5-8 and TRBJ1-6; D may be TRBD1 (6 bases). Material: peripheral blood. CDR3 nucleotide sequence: TGTGCCAGCAGCTCCGGCAGGGGTTATAATTCACCCCTCCACTTT. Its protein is CASSSGRGYNSPLHF.